This entry describes one TCR beta chain. Each CDR3 protein gets one entry after TCRdb re-called the RT-PCR reads with MiXCR. This sample yields 920,000 or so distinct CDR3 sequences, of which about 20% are seen a single time; around 5.5% belongs to the top ten. The data were obtained in a study of patients and donors after allogeneic stem cell transplantation. The V gene end was trimmed by 4 bases and the J gene end by 6 bases; junction bases not matched to a gene: 6. Germline lookup yields CDR1 SGHRS and CDR2 YFSETQ. This CDR3 is built from 14 residues. The receptor was isolated from a human donor who was either an allogeneic HSCT recipient or a stem cell or donor lymphocyte infusion donor (not recorded which). It is not recorded whose cells these are; they may come from a transplant donor. Sequenced sample: blood, either unsorted or a sorted T cell fraction (not recorded which). This chain links TRBV5-1 with TRBJ2-1; 8 bases are a match to TRBD2. In nucleotides, the CDR3 is TGCGCCAGCAGCCCCCCCGGGGGGGGCAATGAGCAGTTCTTC. The encoded protein is CASSPPGGGNEQFF.